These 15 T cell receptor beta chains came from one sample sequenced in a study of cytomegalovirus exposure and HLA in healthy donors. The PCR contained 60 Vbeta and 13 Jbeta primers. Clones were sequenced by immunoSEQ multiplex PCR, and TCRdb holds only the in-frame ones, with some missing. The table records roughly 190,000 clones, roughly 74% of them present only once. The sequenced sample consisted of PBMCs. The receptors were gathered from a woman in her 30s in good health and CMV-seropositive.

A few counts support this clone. The CDR3 nucleotides read TGTGCCAGCAGCCAAAACTCACCACAAGAGACCCAGTACTTC. This gives the protein CASSQNSPQETQYF. The V and J genes are TRBV28 and TRBJ2-5; no firm D call. V was clipped by 6 bases and J by 2 bases, with 13 bases between them. Looked up from germline, CDR1 is MDHEN and CDR2 is SYDVKM. CDR3 length equals 14 residues.

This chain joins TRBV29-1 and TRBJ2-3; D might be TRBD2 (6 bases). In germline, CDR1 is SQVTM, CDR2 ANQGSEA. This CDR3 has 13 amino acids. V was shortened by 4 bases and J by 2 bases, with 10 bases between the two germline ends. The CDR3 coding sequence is TGCAGCGTTGTAGCGGTGGACACAGATACGCAGTATTTT. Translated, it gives CSVVAVDTDTQYF.

The CDR3 spells CASSVIRGSEAFF. CDR3 DNA: TGTGCCAGCAGTGTCATCAGGGGTTCTGAAGCTTTCTTT. The chain links TRBV28 to TRBJ1-1, with D possibly matching TRBD1 (6 bases). V lost 5 bases and J lost 6, with 13 bases in between. The CDR3 runs 13 residues. CDR1 MDHEN and CDR2 SYDVKM come from the germline V gene.

For the CDR3, the DNA is TGCGCCAGCAGCTTGGTCGGGAGGTACACAGATACGCAGTATTTT. Translated: CASSLVGRYTDTQYF. This chain uses TRBV5-1 with TRBJ2-3; 7 nucleotides align to TRBD2. CDR3 length equals 15 residues. The V gene's germline CDR1 is SGHRS and CDR2 YFSETQ. The ends lost 0 bases at V and 2 bases at J; junction bases unmatched: 3.

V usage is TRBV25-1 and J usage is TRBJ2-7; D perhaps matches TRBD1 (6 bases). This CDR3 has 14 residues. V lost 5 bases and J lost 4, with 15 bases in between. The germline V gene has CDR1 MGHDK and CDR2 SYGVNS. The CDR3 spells CASSKGHAQYEQYF. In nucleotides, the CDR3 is TGTGCCAGCAGTAAGGGACACGCACAGTACGAGCAGTACTTC.

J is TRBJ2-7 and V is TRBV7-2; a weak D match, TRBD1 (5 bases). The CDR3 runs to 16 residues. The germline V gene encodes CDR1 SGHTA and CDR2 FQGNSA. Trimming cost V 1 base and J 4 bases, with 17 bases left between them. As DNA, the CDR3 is TGTGCCAGCAGCTTAGGAGGAGCAGGGAATCCGTACGAGCAGTACTTC. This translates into CASSLGGAGNPYEQYF.

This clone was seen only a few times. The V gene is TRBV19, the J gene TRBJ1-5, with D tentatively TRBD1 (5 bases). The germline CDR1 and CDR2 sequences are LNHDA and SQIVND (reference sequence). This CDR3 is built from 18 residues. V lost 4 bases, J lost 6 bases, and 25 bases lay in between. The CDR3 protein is CASSSQQRDSRSGQPQHF. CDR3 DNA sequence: TGTGCCAGTAGTAGCCAACAAAGGGACTCGCGCTCCGGTCAGCCCCAGCATTTT.

Here the CDR3 DNA reads TGTGCCAGCACCCAGGGGGGCTACACAGATACGCAGTATTTT. The encoded protein is CASTQGGYTDTQYF. This rearrangement joins TRBV6-1 to TRBJ2-3; the D gene is possibly TRBD1 (7 bases). In germline, CDR1 is MNHNS, CDR2 SASEGT. CDR3 size: 14 residues. The V end lost 7 bases, the J end lost 2 bases, and 13 bases lay between the germline ends.

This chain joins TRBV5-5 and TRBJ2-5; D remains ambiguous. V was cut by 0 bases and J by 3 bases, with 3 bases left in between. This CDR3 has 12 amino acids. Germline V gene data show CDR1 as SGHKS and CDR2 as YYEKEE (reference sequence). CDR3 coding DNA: TGTGCCAGCAGCTTGGCCGAAGAGACCCAGTACTTC. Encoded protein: CASSLAEETQYF.

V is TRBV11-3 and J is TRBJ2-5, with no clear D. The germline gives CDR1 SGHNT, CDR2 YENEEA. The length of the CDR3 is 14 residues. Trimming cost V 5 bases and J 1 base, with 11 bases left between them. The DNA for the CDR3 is TGTGCCAGCAGCGGCGGAGCCTCCCAAGAGACCCAGTACTTC. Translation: CASSGGASQETQYF.

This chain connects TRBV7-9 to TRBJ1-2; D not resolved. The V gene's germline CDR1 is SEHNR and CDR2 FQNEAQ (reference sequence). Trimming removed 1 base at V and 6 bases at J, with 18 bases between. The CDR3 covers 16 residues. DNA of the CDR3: TGTGCCAGCAGCTTAGGGCTAGGTCCCCCCGGGGATGGCTACACCTTC. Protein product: CASSLGLGPPGDGYTF. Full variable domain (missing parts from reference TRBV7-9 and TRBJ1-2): DTGVSQNPRHKITKRGQNVTFRCDPISEHNRLYWYRQTLGQGPEFLTYFQNEAQLEKSRLLSDRFSAERPKGSFSTLEIQRTEQGDSAMYLCASSLGLGPPGDGYTFGSGTRLTVV.

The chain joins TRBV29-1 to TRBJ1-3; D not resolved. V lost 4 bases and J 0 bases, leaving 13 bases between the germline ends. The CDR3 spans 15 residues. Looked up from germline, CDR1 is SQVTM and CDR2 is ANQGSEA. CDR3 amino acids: CSVAHRLGSGNTIYF. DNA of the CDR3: TGCAGCGTTGCCCACCGACTGGGCTCTGGAAACACCATATATTTT.

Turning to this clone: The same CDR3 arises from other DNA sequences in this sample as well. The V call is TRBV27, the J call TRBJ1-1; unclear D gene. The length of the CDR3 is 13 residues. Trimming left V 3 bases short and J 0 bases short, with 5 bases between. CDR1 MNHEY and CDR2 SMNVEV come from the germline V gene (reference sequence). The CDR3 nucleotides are TGTGCCAGCAGTTTGACTCTGAACACTGAAGCTTTCTTT. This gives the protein CASSLTLNTEAFF.

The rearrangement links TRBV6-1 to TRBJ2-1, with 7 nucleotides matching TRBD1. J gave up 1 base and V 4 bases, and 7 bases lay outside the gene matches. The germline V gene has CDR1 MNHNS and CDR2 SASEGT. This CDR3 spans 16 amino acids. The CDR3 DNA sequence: TGTGCCAGCAGTGTCCGACAGGGCCGGTCCTACAATGAGCAGTTCTTC. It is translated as CASSVRQGRSYNEQFF.

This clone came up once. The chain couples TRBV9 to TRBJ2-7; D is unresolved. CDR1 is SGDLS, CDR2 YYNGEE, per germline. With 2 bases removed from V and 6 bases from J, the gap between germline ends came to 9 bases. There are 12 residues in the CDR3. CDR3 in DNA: TGTGCCAGCAGCGTTGGAGTAGGCGAGCAGTACTTC. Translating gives CASSVGVGEQYF.